The 2 T cell receptor beta chains below all came from one sample that was sequenced in a study of cytomegalovirus exposure and HLA in healthy donors. PCR was performed using 60 Vbeta and 13 Jbeta primers. TCRdb keeps only in-frame clones here, not all; method: immunoSEQ multiplex PCR. The table lists 90,000 to 140,000 clones, roughly two thirds of them singletons. The source material was PBMCs. These receptors came from a young man in good health and CMV-seronegative.

The CDR3 is CASSLGILAGGDTQYF. The CDR3 DNA reads as TGTGCCAGCAGCTTAGGTATCCTAGCGGGAGGTGATACGCAGTATTTT. The chain couples TRBV7-2 to TRBJ2-3; 11 positions match TRBD2. After removal of 1 base from V and 6 bases from J, the junction contained 6 bases not matched to a gene. The CDR3 sequence is 16 residues long. Per the germline V gene, CDR1 is SGHTA and CDR2 is FQGNSA.

There are a few counts of this clone. The rearrangement links TRBV14 to TRBJ2-1; 8 positions agree with TRBD2. CDR1 and CDR2 from the germline V gene are SGHDN and FVKESK. Unmatched junction bases numbered 2, after V lost 4 bases and J lost 3 bases. The CDR3 is made up of 14 amino acids. The CDR3 loop is CASSRTSSYNEQFF. As DNA, the CDR3 is TGTGCCAGCAGCCGGACTAGCAGCTACAATGAGCAGTTCTTC. Drawing the rest from reference TRBV14 and TRBJ2-1, the complete variable domain is EAGVTQFPSHSVIEKGQTVTLRCDPISGHDNLYWYRRVMGKEIKFLLHFVKESKQDESGMPNNRFLAERTGGTYSTLKVQPAELEDSGVYFCASSRTSSYNEQFFGPGTRLTVL.